These T cell receptor beta chains were read from a single sample in a study of T cells in Graves' hyperthyroidism and ophthalmopathy. TCRdb re-derived calls from the multiplex PCR reads in MiXCR, one entry per CDR3 protein. The sample consists of under 350,000 distinct CDR3 sequences, 15% to 20% of them appearing once. Sequencing was carried out using blood. The receptor set was obtained from a woman in her 50s with Graves' hyperthyroidism. CDR3s leave out the opening cysteine and the closing phenylalanine or tryptophan. The order of the fields is clone size, J gene, V gene, CDR3 protein. Not all rows give a size; the values are once, few, many and, for expanded clones, a class.

clone size: -; J gene: TRBJ1-5; V gene: TRBV27; CDR3 protein: ASSLTWDSNQPQH
clone size: -; J gene: TRBJ2-7; V gene: TRBV5-1; CDR3 protein: ASSTGRGTGNEQY
clone size: few; J gene: TRBJ2-7; V gene: TRBV28; CDR3 protein: ASRTPAYEQY
clone size: -; J gene: TRBJ2-3; V gene: TRBV7-9; CDR3 protein: ASSPLGFQSTDTQY
clone size: -; J gene: TRBJ2-2; V gene: TRBV5-1; CDR3 protein: ASSLELNTGELF
clone size: -; J gene: TRBJ2-2; V gene: TRBV20-1; CDR3 protein: SAAGGTSNTGELF
clone size: few; J gene: TRBJ2-2; V gene: TRBV28; CDR3 protein: ASTSTGTGFPGELF
clone size: -; J gene: TRBJ1-1; V gene: TRBV6-1; CDR3 protein: ASSRLRGTEAF
clone size: few; J gene: TRBJ2-5; V gene: TRBV20-1; CDR3 protein: SATSGSGETQY
clone size: few; J gene: TRBJ1-2; V gene: TRBV30; CDR3 protein: AWSTRDTFNYGYT
clone size: few; J gene: TRBJ2-7; V gene: TRBV4-1; CDR3 protein: ASSATSGRRPEQY
clone size: -; J gene: TRBJ2-2; V gene: TRBV4-2; CDR3 protein: AGSPRTTDGELF
clone size: many; J gene: TRBJ2-3; V gene: TRBV2; CDR3 protein: ARARGLAGTDTQY
clone size: many; J gene: TRBJ1-6; V gene: TRBV20-1; CDR3 protein: SAPTGRDSPLH
clone size: -; J gene: TRBJ1-1; V gene: TRBV12-5; CDR3 protein: ASGLETDTEAF
clone size: few; J gene: TRBJ2-3; V gene: TRBV10-2; CDR3 protein: ASSATDWDTQY
clone size: -; J gene: TRBJ2-5; V gene: TRBV7-2; CDR3 protein: ASSLDASGGTRVETQY
clone size: -; J gene: TRBJ1-5; V gene: TRBV19; CDR3 protein: ASSKDRDNQPQH
clone size: few; J gene: TRBJ1-1; V gene: TRBV10-3; CDR3 protein: AISEHGTGTEAF
clone size: many; J gene: TRBJ2-3; V gene: TRBV5-4; CDR3 protein: ASSLAGSDTQY
clone size: -; J gene: TRBJ2-5; V gene: TRBV30; CDR3 protein: AWSFGTQY
clone size: many; J gene: TRBJ2-5; V gene: TRBV29-1; CDR3 protein: SAEDRNQETQY
clone size: few; J gene: TRBJ2-7; V gene: TRBV6-1; CDR3 protein: ASVSGTLLHEQY